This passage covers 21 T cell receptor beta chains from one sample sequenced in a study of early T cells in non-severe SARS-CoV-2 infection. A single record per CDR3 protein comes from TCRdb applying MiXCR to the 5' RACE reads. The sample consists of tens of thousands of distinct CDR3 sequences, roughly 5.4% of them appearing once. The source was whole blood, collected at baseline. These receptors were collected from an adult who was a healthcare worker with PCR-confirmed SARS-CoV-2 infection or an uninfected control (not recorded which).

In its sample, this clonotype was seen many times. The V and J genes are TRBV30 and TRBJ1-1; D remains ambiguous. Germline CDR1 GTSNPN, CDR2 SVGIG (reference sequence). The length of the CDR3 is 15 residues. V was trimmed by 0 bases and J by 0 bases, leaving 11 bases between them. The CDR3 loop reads CAWSVLLQLNTEAFF. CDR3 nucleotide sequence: TGTGCCTGGAGTGTACTTCTACAGTTGAACACTGAAGCTTTCTTT. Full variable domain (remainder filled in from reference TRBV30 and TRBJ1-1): SQTIHQWPATLVQPVGSPLSLECTVEGTSNPNLYWYRQAAGRGLQLLFYSVGIGQISSEVPQNLSASRPQDRQFILSSKKLLLSDSGFYLCAWSVLLQLNTEAFFGQGTRLTVV.

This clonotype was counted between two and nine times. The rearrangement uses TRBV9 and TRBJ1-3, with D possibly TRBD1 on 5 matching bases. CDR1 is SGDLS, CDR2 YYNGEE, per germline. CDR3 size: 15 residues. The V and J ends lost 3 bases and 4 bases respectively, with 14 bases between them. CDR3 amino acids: CASSAQGTIGNTIYF. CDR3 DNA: TGTGCCAGCAGCGCTCAAGGGACTATCGGAAACACCATATATTTT.

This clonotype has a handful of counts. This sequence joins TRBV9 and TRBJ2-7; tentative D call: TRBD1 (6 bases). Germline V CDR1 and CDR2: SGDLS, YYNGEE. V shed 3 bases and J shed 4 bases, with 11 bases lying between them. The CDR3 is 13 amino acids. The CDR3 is CASSGGGWYEQYF. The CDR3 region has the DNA TGTGCCAGCAGCGGTGGGGGCTGGTACGAGCAGTACTTC.

Written as DNA, the CDR3 is TGTGCCAGTTCACAAAGGGGGTTAGAACGCACAGATACGCAGTATTTT. This gives the protein CASSQRGLERTDTQYF. The V gene is TRBV19, the J gene TRBJ2-3; a weak D match, TRBD1 (6 bases). CDR1 is LNHDA, CDR2 SQIVND, per germline (reference sequence). Trimming removed 8 bases at V and 1 base at J, with 19 bases between. This CDR3 has 16 amino acids.

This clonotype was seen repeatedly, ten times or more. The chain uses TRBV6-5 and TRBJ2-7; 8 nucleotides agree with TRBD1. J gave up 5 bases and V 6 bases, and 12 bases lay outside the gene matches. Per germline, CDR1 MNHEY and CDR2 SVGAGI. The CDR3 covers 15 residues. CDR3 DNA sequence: TGTGCCAGCAGCCTATTTACGGGACAGGCGGACGAGCAGTACTTC. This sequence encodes CASSLFTGQADEQYF.

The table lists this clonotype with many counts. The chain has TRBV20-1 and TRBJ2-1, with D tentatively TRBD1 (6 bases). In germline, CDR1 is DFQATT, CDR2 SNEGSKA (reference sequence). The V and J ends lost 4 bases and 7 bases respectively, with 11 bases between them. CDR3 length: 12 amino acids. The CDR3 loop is CSAKRGGNEQFF. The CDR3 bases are TGCAGTGCTAAGCGAGGGGGTAATGAGCAGTTCTTC.

CDR3 in DNA: TGTGCCAGCAGCTTAGAACCGTTTGGAAACACCATATATTTT. Translated, it gives CASSLEPFGNTIYF. The J gene is TRBJ1-3, the V gene TRBV7-2; no clear D. CDR3 size: 14 residues. Germline V gene data show CDR1 as SGHTA and CDR2 as FQGNSA. V was clipped by 1 base and J by 3 bases, with 7 bases between them.

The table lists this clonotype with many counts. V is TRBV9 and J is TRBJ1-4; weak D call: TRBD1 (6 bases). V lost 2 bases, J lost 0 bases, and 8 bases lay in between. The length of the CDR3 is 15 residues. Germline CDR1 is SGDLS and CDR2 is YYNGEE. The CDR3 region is CASSVGTTTNEKLFF. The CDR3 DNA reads TGTGCCAGCAGCGTCGGGACAACAACTAATGAAAAACTGTTTTTT. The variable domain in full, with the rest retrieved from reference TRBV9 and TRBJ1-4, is DSGVTQTPKHLITATGQRVTLRCSPRSGDLSVYWYQQSLDQGLQFLIQYYNGEERAKGNILERFSAQQFPDLHSELNLSSLELGDSALYFCASSVGTTTNEKLFFGSGTQLSVL.

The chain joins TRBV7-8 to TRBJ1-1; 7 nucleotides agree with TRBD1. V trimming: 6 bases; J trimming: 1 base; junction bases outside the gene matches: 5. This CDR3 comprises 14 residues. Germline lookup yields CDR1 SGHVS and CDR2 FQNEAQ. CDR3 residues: CASRNQGGNTEAFF. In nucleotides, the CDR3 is TGTGCCAGCAGAAACCAGGGGGGGAACACTGAAGCTTTCTTT.

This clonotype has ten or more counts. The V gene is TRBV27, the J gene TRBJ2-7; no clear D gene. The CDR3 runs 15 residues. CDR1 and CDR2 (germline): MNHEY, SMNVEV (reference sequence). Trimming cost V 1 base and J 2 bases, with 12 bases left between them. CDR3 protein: CASSLFRTDAYEQYF. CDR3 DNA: TGTGCCAGCAGTTTATTTCGGACCGATGCCTACGAGCAGTACTTC.

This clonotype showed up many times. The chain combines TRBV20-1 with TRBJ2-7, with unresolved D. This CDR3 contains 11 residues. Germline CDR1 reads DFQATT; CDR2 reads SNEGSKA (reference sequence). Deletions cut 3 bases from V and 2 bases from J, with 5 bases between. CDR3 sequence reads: CSASSTYEQYF. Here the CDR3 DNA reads TGCAGTGCTAGTTCTACCTACGAGCAGTACTTC.

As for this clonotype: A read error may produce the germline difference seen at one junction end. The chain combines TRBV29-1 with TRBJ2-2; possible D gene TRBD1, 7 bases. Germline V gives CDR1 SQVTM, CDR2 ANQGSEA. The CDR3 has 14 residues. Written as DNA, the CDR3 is TGCAGGGTTGCGACTCAGGGGGGCACCGGGGAGCTGTTTTTT. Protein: CRVATQGGTGELFF.

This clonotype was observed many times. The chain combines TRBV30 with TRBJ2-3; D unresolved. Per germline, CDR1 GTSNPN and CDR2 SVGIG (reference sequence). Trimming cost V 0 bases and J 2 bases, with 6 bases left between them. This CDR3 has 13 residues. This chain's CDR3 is CAWSVLITDTQYF. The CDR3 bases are TGTGCCTGGAGTGTACTGATCACAGATACGCAGTATTTT.

CDR3 DNA sequence: TGCGCCAGCAGCAGGGGCGATCCTAGCACAGATACGCAGTATTTT. It specifies CASSRGDPSTDTQYF. The chain has TRBV5-1 and TRBJ2-3, with D possibly being TRBD1 (5 bases). The CDR3 is made up of 15 amino acids. Trimming stripped 4 bases from V and 0 bases from J, with 12 bases between. Germline CDR1 and CDR2: SGHRS and YFSETQ.

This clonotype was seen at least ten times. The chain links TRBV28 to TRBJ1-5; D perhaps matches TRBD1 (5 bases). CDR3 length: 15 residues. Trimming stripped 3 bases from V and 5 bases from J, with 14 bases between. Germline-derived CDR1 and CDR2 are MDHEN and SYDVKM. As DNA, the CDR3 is TGTGCCAGCAGTTTCGATCGGGGGAACTATCAGCCCCAGCATTTT. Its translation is CASSFDRGNYQPQHF.

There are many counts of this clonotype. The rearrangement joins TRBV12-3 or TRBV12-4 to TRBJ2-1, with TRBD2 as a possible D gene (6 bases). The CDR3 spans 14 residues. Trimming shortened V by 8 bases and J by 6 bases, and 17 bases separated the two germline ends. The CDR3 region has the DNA TGTGCCAGCGGGCTGTCGAGACTAGTCAATGAGCAGTTCTTC. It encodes CASGLSRLVNEQFF.

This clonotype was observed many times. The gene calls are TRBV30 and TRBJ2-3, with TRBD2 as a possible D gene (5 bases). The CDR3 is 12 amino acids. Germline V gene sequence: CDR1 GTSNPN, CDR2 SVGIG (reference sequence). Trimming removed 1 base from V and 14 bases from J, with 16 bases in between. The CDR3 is CAWSDGPLVPYF. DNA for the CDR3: TGTGCCTGGAGTGACGGACCACTAGTGCCGTATTTT.

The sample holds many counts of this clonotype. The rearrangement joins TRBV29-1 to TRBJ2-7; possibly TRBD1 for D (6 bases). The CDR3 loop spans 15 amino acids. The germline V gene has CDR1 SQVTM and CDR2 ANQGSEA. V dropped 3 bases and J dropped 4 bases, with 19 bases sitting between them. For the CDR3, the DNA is TGCAGCGTTGAGGGTTTGACAGGCGATATTTACGAGCAGTACTTC. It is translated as CSVEGLTGDIYEQYF.

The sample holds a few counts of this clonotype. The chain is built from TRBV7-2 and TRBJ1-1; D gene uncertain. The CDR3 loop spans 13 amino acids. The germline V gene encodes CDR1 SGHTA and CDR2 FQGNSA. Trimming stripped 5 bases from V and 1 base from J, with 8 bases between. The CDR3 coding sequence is TGTGCCAGCAGCCTGACCGGGAACACTGAAGCTTTCTTT. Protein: CASSLTGNTEAFF.

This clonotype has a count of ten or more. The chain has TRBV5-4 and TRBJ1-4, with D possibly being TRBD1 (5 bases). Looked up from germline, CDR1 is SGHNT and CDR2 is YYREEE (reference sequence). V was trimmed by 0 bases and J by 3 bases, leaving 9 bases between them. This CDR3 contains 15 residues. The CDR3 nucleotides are TGTGCCAGCAGCTTGGGCGGGGCGTCTAATGAAAAACTGTTTTTT. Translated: CASSLGGASNEKLFF.

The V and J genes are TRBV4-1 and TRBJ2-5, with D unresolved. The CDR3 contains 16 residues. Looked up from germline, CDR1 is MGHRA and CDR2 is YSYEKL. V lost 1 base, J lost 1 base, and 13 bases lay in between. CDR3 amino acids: CASSQVNMGFQETQYF. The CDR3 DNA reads TGCGCCAGCAGCCAAGTAAATATGGGGTTCCAAGAGACCCAGTACTTC.